The 4 T cell receptor beta chains reported below all come from one sample, sequenced in a study of Ad26.COV2.S vaccination and SARS-CoV-2 variants. The table came from immunoSEQ multiplex PCR; TCRdb's copy has only in-frame clones and leaves some out. Found here are 300,000 to 350,000 clones, around 89% of them singletons; the top ten hold 5.5% to 7%. Described treatment: about 20 received Ad26.COV2.S at low or high dose, single or two shots; 5 received placebo; per-sample allocation not given. After the first vaccine or placebo injection, samples were drawn on day 63. The sample was peripheral blood, taken in a trial of Ad26.COV2.S vaccine versus placebo. The receptors here all came from a person aged 18-60 years who received the Ad26.COV2.S COVID-19 vaccine or a placebo.

The chain links TRBV5-1 to TRBJ2-1; D call uncertain. Trimming removed 1 base at V and 13 bases at J, with 15 bases between. This CDR3 region has 13 residues. CDR1 and CDR2 from the germline V gene are SGHRS and YFSETQ. The CDR3 loop reads CASSLLGNPIQFF. CDR3 nucleotides: TGCGCCAGCAGCTTGTTAGGGAACCCCATACAGTTCTTC.

In regard to this clone: The sample holds other DNA sequences that translate to the same CDR3. The chain is built from TRBV6-5 and TRBJ1-6; possible D gene TRBD1, 6 bases. This CDR3 has 15 amino acids. V was shortened by 0 bases and J by 4 bases, with 7 bases between the two germline ends. Germline V gives CDR1 MNHEY, CDR2 SVGAGI. The DNA of the CDR3 is TGTGCCAGCAGTTACTCGACAGGTTATAATTCACCCCTCCACTTT. Its translation: CASSYSTGYNSPLHF.

The chain links TRBV29-1 to TRBJ2-1; 9 bases agree with TRBD2. This CDR3 has 17 residues. Unmatched junction bases numbered 11, after V lost 4 bases and J lost 1 base. The germline V gene has CDR1 SQVTM and CDR2 ANQGSEA. The DNA of the CDR3 is TGCAGCGTTGTTAGGGGGACTAGCAGCGCTTCCTACAATGAGCAGTTCTTC. Translated: CSVVRGTSSASYNEQFF.

The chain uses TRBV27 and TRBJ2-1, with 14 bases aligning to TRBD2. CDR3 length equals 20 residues. The germline V gene has CDR1 MNHEY and CDR2 SMNVEV (reference sequence). V gave up 5 bases and J gave up 2 bases; unmatched junction bases: 14. As DNA, the CDR3 is TGTGCCAGCAGTCTGGGGACTAGCGGGAGCCGGGTTATTACCTACAATGAGCAGTTCTTC. This codes for CASSLGTSGSRVITYNEQFF.